This TCR beta chain comes out of a study of beta chain features in type 1 diabetes. Germline CDR1 GTSNPN, CDR2 SVGIG (reference sequence). The CDR3 length is 13 residues. V shed 6 bases, J shed 5 bases, and the junction held 5 bases outside the gene matches. The authors reverse transcribed all of the isolated RNA, so sequencing captured expressed TCRB transcripts. The repertoire was sequenced with immunoSEQ multiplex PCR; TCRdb's copy has only in-frame clones and lacks some. The sample has roughly 500,000 clones, over 25% seen once. CD45RO/CCR7/CD25/CD127/CD95/CD27 sorting isolated CD4+ naive, central memory, regulatory and stem cell-like memory cells.

This chain connects TRBV30 to TRBJ2-1; 9 bases are a match to TRBD1. The sequencing sample was made of naive CD4+ T cells from blood. The sequence came from a man aged 18 to 30 in good health. As DNA, the CDR3 is TGTGCCTGCGGGACAGGGTATGACAATGAGCAGTTCTTC. Protein sequence: CACGTGYDNEQFF.